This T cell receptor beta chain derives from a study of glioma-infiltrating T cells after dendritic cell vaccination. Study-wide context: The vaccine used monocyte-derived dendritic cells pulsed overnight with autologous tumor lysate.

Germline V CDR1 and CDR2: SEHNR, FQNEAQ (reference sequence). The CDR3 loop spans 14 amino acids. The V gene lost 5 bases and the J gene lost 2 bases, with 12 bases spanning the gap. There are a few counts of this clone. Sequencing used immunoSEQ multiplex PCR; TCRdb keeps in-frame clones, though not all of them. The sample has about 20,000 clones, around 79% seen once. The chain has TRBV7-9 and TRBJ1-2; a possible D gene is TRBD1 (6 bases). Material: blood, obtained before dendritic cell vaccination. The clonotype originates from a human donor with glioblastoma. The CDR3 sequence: CASSRSGTNYGYTF. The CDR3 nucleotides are TGTGCCAGCAGCCGGAGCGGGACAAACTATGGCTACACCTTC.